The 3 T cell receptor beta chains presented below share a single source sample, sequenced in a study of T-cell memory formation after mild COVID-19 (dated by TCRdb to the early 2020s). The library was obtained by 5' RACE. The sequencing machine was an Illumina NovaSeq 6000. Starting from the raw public reads, TCRdb applied fastp trimming at Q25, assembled clones with MiXCR and retained in-frame beta chains. Entries are consolidated by CDR3 protein sequence, retaining the most common genes and DNA. The sample table lists a few hundred thousand distinct CDR3 sequences, about 20% of them with a count of one. Roughly a fifth of the sample rests with the top ten. Material: PBMCs or a T cell subset sorted from them (not recorded which). These receptors were taken from a man younger than 30 who had mild COVID-19 (a few samples of this study predate the infection). The sample titles of this study are shuffled in the database, so cell type and time point are left out; the donor was told from shared clones.

This clonotype has a handful of counts. The CDR3 loop is CASSDRGGRTDTQYF. Written as DNA, the CDR3 is TGTGCCAGCTCGGACCGGGGGGGCCGCACAGATACGCAGTATTTT. The chain has TRBV27 and TRBJ2-3; 8 positions match TRBD2. The ends lost 8 bases at V and 1 base at J; junction bases unmatched: 8. This CDR3 has 15 amino acids. Germline CDR1 reads MNHEY; CDR2 reads SMNVEV (reference sequence).

This clonotype was seen more than once but under ten times. The V call is TRBV3-1, the J call TRBJ2-4, with 8 nucleotides matching TRBD1. V lost 1 base to trimming and J lost 6 bases; unmatched junction nucleotides: 5. This CDR3 spans 15 amino acids. CDR1 is LGHDT and CDR2 is YNNKEL in the germline V gene (reference sequence). The CDR3 reads CASSQGGQGGNIQYF. For the CDR3, the DNA is TGTGCCAGCAGCCAAGGAGGACAGGGCGGAAACATTCAGTACTTC.

The genes are TRBV19 and TRBJ2-1, with D possibly TRBD1 on 6 matching bases. This CDR3 has 15 amino acids. Germline assignment: CDR1 LNHDA and CDR2 SQIVND (reference sequence). The V gene lost 3 bases and the J gene lost 4 bases, with 13 bases spanning the gap. The CDR3 nucleotides read TGTGCCAGTAGTATGGGACAAGGCCCTTACAATGAGCAGTTCTTC. Its protein is CASSMGQGPYNEQFF.